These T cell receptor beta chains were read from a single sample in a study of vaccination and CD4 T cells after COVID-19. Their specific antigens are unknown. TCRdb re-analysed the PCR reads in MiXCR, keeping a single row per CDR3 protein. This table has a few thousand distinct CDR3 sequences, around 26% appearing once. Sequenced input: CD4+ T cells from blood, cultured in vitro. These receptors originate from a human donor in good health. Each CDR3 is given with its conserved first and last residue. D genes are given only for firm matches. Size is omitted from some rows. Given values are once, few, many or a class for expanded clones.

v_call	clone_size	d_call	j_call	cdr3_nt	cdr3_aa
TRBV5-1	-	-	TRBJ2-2	TGCGCCAGCAGCTTCAACGGGGATAACACCGGGGAGCTGTTTTTT	CASSFNGDNTGELFF
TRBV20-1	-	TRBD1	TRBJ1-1	TGCAGTGCTCAGAGACAGGGCTCCGGCACTGAAGCTTTCTTT	CSAQRQGSGTEAFF
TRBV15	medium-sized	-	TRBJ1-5	TGTGCCACCAGCAGAGATTATAATCAGCCCCAGCATTTT	CATSRDYNQPQHF
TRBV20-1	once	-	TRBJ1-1	TGCAGTGCTACCGAAGGGGGCACTGAAGCTTTCTTT	CSATEGGTEAFF
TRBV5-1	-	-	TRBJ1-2	TGCGCCAGCAGCTTGGCTCCCCTATCCTATGGCTACACCTTC	CASSLAPLSYGYTF
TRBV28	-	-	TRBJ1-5	TGTGCCAGCAGTGGAGGGGTGTCAAATCAGCCCCAGCATTTT	CASSGGVSNQPQHF
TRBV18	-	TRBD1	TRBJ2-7	TGTGCCAGCTCACCACCCCTTATAGACAGGGGTAGGGTCCACGAGCAGTACTTC	CASSPPLIDRGRVHEQYF
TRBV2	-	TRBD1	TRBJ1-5	TGTGCCAGCAGTGGAGCTCCAGGGGGATTTAGTAATCAGCCCCAGCATTTT	CASSGAPGGFSNQPQHF
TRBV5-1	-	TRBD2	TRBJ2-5	TGCGCCAGCAGCCACGGGACTACACAAGAGACCCAGTACTTC	CASSHGTTQETQYF
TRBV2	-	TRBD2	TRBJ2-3	TGTGCCAGCAGTGAAGCTTGGGGGAGGGCCAAGCAAGATACGCAGTATTTT	CASSEAWGRAKQDTQYF
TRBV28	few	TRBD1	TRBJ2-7	TGTGCCAGCAGCGAACCGGGACAGGGGGGTTACGAGCAGTACTTC	CASSEPGQGGYEQYF
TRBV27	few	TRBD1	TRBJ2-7	TGTGCCAGCAGTTTGAGGCAGGGGGTCAACGAGCAGTACTTC	CASSLRQGVNEQYF
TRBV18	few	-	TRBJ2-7	TGTGCCAGCTCACCACAGGGACCCTACGAGCAGTACTTC	CASSPQGPYEQYF
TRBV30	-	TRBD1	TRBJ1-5	TGTGCCTCCGGGACAGGGGGCGATCAGCCCCAGCATTTT	CASGTGGDQPQHF
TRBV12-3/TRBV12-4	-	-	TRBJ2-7	TGTGCCAGCAGAACCACGGCCCAGTACTTC	CASRTTAQYF
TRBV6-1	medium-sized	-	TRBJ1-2	TGTGCCAGCAGATTGATCGAGGGCTACACCTTC	CASRLIEGYTF
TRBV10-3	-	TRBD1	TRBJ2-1	TGTGCCATCAGTGAGTCTGGGGACAGAAACAATGAGCAGTTCTTC	CAISESGDRNNEQFF
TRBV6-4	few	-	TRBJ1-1	TGTGCCAGCAGTCCCCTACCCCGGGGACAATCCACTGAAGCTTTCTTT	CASSPLPRGQSTEAFF
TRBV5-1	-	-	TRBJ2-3	TGCGCCACCCGACAAGGGGGCACAGATACGCAGTATTTT	CATRQGGTDTQYF
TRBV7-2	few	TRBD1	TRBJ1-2	TGTGCCAGCAGTACGGACAGGGCTGGTGACTACACCTTC	CASSTDRAGDYTF
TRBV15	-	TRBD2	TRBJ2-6	TGTGCCACCAGCAGAGGCGGGGGTTCTGGGGCCAACGTCCTGACTTTC	CATSRGGGSGANVLTF
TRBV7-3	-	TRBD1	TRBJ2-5	TGTGCCAGCAGCTTGACAGGGGGAATCCAAGAGACCCAGTACTTC	CASSLTGGIQETQYF
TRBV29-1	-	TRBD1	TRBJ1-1	TGCAGCGTTGAATTGCTGGACAGGGGGCTGTCTCTGGGGGACACTGAAGCTTTCTTT	CSVELLDRGLSLGDTEAFF
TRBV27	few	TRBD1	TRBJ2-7	TGTGCCAGCACCCCGACAGGGGGCGGCTACGAGCAGTACTTC	CASTPTGGGYEQYF
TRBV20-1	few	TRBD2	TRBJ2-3	TGCAGTACCACGGATCCGGGGGGAGATACGCAGTATTTT	CSTTDPGGDTQYF